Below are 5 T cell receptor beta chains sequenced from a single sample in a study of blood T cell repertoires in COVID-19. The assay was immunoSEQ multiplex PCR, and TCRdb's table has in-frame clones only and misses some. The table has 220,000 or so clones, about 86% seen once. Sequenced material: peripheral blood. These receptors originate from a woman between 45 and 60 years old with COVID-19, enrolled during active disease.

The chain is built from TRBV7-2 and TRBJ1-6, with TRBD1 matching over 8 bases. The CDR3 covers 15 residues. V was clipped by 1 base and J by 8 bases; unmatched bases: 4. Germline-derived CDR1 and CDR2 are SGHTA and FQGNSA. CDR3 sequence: CASSLGQGTDSPLHF. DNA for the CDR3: TGTGCCAGCAGCTTAGGACAGGGGACGGATTCACCCCTCCACTTT.

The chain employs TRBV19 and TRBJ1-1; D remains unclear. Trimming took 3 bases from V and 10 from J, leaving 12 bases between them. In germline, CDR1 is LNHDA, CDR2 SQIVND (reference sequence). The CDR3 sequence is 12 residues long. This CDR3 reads CASSIMGSSAFF. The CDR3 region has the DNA TGTGCCAGTAGTATTATGGGCTCTTCAGCTTTCTTT.

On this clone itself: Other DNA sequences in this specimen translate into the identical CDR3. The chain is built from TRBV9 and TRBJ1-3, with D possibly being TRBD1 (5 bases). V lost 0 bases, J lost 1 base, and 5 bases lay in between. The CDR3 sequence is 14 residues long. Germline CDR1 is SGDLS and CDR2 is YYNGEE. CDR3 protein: CASSVAGSGNTIYF. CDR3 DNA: TGTGCCAGCAGCGTAGCAGGGTCTGGAAACACCATATATTTT.

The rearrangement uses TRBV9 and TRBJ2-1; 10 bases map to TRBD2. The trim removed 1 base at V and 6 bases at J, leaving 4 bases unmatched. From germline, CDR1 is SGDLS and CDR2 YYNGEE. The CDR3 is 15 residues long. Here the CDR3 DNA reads TGTGCCAGCAGCGTACGATTAGCGGGGGGCAATGAGCAGTTCTTC. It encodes CASSVRLAGGNEQFF.

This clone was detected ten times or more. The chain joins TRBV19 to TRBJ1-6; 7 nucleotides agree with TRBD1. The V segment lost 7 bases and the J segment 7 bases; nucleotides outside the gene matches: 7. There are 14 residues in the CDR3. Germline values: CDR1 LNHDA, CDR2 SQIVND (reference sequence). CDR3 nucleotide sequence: TGTGCCAGTAAATCACAGGGGACCAATTCACCCCTCCACTTT. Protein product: CASKSQGTNSPLHF. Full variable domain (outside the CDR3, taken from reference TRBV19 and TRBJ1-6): DGGITQSPKYLFRKEGQNVTLSCEQNLNHDAMYWYRQDPGQGLRLIYYSQIVNDFQKGDIAEGYSVSREKKESFPLTVTSAQKNPTAFYLCASKSQGTNSPLHFGNGTRLTVT.